These 7 T cell receptor beta chains were all obtained from the same sample, sequenced in a study of OX40 agonist ivuxolimab in advanced cancers. Assay used: immunoSEQ multiplex PCR; TCRdb lists only in-frame clones, some missing. The profile shows 25,000 to 30,000 clones, approximately 86% of them singletons. Sequenced material: CD4+ or CD8+ T cells sorted from blood, taken in a trial of the OX40 agonist ivuxolimab. Receptor source: an adult with an advanced solid tumor such as melanoma, head and neck, liver or kidney cancer.

The chain employs TRBV7-9 and TRBJ1-1; D gene ambiguous. Germline V CDR1 and CDR2: SEHNR, FQNEAQ (reference sequence). Trimming pared 2 bases from V and 1 base from J, leaving 8 bases between. The CDR3 is made up of 14 amino acids. The CDR3 is CASSLSTGNTEAFF. CDR3 DNA sequence: TGTGCCAGCAGCTTATCAACGGGGAACACTGAAGCTTTCTTT.

The chain carries TRBV5-1 and TRBJ2-2; 10 bases fit TRBD2. The CDR3 loop spans 17 amino acids. Germline loops: CDR1 SGHRS, CDR2 YFSETQ. J gave up 3 bases and V 3 bases, and 8 bases lay outside the gene matches. CDR3 in amino acids: CASSYYGLAVDTGELFF. Here the CDR3 DNA reads TGCGCCAGCAGCTATTACGGACTAGCGGTCGACACCGGGGAGCTGTTTTTT.

This chain links TRBV6-5 with TRBJ2-2; D gene uncertain. The CDR3 runs 11 residues. Trimming removed 7 bases from V and 8 bases from J, with 8 bases in between. Germline CDR1 reads MNHEY; CDR2 reads SVGAGI. As DNA, the CDR3 is TGTGCCAGCACCGGTCTGGGGGAGCTGTTTTTT. The encoded protein is CASTGLGELFF.

The rearrangement links TRBV4-1 to TRBJ2-7, with TRBD1 as a possible D gene (5 bases). The V end lost 1 base, the J end lost 1 base, and 17 bases lay between the germline ends. Looked up from germline, CDR1 is MGHRA and CDR2 is YSYEKL. This CDR3 has 17 amino acids. The CDR3 DNA follows: TGCGCCAGCAGCCAAGCGGCAGGGCTCGCTGGGTCCTACGAGCAGTACTTC. Residues: CASSQAAGLAGSYEQYF.

By its share, this clone is medium-sized. V gene TRBV9 combines with J gene TRBJ2-1; 8 bases are shared with TRBD2. The CDR3 sequence is 16 residues long. V was clipped by 1 base and J by 2 bases; unmatched bases: 5. Germline lookup yields CDR1 SGDLS and CDR2 YYNGEE. CDR3 region: CASSVPSGGPYNEQFF. As DNA, the CDR3 is TGTGCCAGCAGCGTACCCAGCGGGGGACCCTACAATGAGCAGTTCTTC.

The J gene is TRBJ2-7, the V gene TRBV28, with 8 nucleotides matching TRBD1. Germline V CDR1 and CDR2: MDHEN, SYDVKM. V gave up 4 bases and J gave up 2 bases; unmatched junction bases: 16. The CDR3 spans 18 residues. The CDR3 loop is CASSYIPYDRGFPYEQYF. The DNA for the CDR3 is TGTGCCAGCAGTTATATCCCATACGACAGGGGATTTCCCTACGAGCAGTACTTC.

The chain couples TRBV28 to TRBJ1-5, with D unresolved. CDR1 is MDHEN and CDR2 is SYDVKM in the germline V gene. CDR3 size: 13 residues. V was shortened by 6 bases and J by 4 bases, with 10 bases between the two germline ends. The CDR3 loop is CASRTMGNQPQHF. For the CDR3, the DNA is TGTGCCAGCAGGACTATGGGGAATCAGCCCCAGCATTTT.